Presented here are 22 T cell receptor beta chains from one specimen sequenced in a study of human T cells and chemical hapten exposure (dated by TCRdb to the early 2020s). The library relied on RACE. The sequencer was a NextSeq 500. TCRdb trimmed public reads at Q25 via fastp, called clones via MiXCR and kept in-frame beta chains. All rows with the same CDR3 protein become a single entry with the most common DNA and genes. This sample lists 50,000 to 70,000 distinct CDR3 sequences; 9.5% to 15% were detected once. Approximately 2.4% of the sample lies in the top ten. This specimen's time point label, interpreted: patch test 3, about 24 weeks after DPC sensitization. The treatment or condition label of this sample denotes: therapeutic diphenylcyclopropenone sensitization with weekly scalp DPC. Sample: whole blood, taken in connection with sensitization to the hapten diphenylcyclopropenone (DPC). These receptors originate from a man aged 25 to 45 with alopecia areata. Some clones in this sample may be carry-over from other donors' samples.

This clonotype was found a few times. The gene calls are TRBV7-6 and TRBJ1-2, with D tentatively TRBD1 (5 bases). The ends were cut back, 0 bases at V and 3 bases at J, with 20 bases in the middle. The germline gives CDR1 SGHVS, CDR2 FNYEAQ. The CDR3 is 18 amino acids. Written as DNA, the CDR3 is TGTGCCAGCAGCTTAGCTATACCGGGACCCCGACGGGACTATGGCTACACCTTC. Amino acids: CASSLAIPGPRRDYGYTF.

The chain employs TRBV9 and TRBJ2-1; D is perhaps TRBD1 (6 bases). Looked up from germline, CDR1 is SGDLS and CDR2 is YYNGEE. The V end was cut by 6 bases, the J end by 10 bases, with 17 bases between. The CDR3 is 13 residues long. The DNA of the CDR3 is TGTGCCAGCACCCCCAGGGGAAGGGGCGAGCAGTTCTTC. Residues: CASTPRGRGEQFF.

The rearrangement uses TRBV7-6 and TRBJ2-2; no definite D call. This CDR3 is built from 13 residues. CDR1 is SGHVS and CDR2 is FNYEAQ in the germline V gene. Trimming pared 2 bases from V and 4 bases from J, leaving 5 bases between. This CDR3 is CASSLPLTGELFF. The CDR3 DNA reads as TGTGCCAGCAGCTTACCTCTCACCGGGGAGCTGTTTTTT.

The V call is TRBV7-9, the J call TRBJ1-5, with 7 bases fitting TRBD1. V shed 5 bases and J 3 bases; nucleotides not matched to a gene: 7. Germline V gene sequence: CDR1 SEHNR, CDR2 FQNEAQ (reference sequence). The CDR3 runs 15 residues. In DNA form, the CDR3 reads TGTGCCAGCAGCCGAGGACAGGCTAACAATCAGCCCCAGCATTTT. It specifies CASSRGQANNQPQHF.

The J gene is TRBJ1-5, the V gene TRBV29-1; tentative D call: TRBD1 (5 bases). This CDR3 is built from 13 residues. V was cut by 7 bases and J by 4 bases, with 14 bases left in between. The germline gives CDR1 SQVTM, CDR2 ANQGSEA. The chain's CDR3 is CSARVSLNQPQHF. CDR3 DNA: TGCAGCGCCAGGGTATCCCTAAATCAGCCCCAGCATTTT.

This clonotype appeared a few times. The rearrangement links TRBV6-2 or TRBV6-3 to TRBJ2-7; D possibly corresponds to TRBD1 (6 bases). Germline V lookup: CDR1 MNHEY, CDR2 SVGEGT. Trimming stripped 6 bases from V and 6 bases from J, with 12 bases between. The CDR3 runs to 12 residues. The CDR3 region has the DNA TGTGCCAGCAGGGATGGACAGACCGAGCAGTACTTC. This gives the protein CASRDGQTEQYF.

DNA for the CDR3: TGTGCCAGCAGTGAAGGGGGCGAGCAGTACTTC. It is translated as CASSEGGEQYF. The chain uses TRBV25-1 and TRBJ2-7; either TRBD1 or TRBD2 may fit D (5 bases each). V was trimmed by 2 bases and J by 6 bases, leaving 5 bases between them. Looked up from germline, CDR1 is MGHDK and CDR2 is SYGVNS. This CDR3 spans 11 amino acids.

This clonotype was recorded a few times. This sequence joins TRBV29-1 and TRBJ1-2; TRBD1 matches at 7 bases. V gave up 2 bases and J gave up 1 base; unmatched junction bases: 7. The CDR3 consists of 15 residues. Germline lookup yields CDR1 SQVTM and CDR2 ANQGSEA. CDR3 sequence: CSVEPTGAYNYGYTF. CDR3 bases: TGCAGCGTTGAACCAACAGGGGCCTATAACTATGGCTACACCTTC.

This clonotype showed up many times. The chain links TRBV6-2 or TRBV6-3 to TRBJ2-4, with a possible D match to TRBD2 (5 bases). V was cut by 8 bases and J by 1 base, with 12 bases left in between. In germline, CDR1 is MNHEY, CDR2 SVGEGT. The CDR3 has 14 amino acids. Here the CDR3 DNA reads TGTGCCAGCGGAGTGCGGGTGGCCAAAAACATTCAGTACTTC. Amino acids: CASGVRVAKNIQYF.

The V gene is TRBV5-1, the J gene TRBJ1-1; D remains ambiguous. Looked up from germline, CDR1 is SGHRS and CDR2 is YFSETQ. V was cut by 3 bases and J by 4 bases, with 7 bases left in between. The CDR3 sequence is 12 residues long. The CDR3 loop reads CASSSGSTEAFF. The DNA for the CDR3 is TGCGCCAGCAGCTCCGGAAGCACTGAAGCTTTCTTT.

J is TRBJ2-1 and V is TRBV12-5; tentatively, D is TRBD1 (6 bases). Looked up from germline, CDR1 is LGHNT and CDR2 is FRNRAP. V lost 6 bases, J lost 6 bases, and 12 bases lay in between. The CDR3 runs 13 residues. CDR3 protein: CASGQTGSNEQFF. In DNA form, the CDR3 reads TGTGCTAGTGGCCAGACAGGTTCCAATGAGCAGTTCTTC.

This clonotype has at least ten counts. CDR3 DNA sequence: TGTGCCAGCAGCTCCCCACCCCGGGACGGTGTCTACGAGCAGTACTTC. Translated, it gives CASSSPPRDGVYEQYF. The V call is TRBV7-9, the J call TRBJ2-7, with D possibly being TRBD1 or TRBD2 (5 bases each). V lost 4 bases and J lost 3, with 19 bases in between. The CDR3 totals 16 residues. In germline, CDR1 is SEHNR, CDR2 FQNEAQ (reference sequence).

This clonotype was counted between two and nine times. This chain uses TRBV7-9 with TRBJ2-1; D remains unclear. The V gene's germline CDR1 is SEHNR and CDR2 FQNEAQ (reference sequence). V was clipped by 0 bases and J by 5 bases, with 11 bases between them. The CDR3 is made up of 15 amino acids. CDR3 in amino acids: CASSLASGTHNEQFF. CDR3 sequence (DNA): TGTGCCAGCAGCTTAGCGTCAGGCACGCACAATGAGCAGTTCTTC.

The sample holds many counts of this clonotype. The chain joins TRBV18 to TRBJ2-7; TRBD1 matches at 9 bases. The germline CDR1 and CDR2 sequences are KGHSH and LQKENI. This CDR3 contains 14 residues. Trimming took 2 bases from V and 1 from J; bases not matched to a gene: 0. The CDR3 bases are TGTGCCAGCTCACCAGGGACAGGGTCCTACGAGCAGTACTTC. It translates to CASSPGTGSYEQYF.

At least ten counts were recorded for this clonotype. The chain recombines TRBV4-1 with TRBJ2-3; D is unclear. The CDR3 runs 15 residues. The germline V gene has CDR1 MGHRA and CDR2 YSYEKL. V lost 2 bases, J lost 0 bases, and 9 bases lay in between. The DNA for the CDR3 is TGCGCCAGCAGCCAAAACCCTCCTAGCACAGATACGCAGTATTTT. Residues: CASSQNPPSTDTQYF.

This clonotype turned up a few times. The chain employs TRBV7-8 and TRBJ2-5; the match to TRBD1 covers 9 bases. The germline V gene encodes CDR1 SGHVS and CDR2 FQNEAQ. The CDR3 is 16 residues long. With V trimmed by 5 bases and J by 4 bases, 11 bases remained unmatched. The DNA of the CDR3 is TGTGCCAGCAGCCCTCTCTATCCGGACAGGGGAGAGACCCAGTACTTC. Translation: CASSPLYPDRGETQYF.

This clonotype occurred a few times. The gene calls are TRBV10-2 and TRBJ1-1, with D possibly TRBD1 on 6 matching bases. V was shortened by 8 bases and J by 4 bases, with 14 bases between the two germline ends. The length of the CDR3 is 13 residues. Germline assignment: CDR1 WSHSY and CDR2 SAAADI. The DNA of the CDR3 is TGCGCCAGCGGAGGGGGGGGCCCCACTGAAGCTTTCTTT. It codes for CASGGGGPTEAFF.

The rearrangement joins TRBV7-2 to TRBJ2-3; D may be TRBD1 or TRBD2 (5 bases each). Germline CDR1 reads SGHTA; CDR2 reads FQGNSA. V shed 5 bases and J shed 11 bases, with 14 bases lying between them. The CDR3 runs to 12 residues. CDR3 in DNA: TGTGCCAGCAGCCAACGTGCAGGGAGGCAGTATTTT. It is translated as CASSQRAGRQYF.

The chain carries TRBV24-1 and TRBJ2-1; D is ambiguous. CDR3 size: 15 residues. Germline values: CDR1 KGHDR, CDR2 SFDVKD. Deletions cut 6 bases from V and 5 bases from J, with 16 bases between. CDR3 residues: CATSNAATPNNEQFF. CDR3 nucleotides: TGTGCCACCAGTAACGCGGCCACGCCAAACAATGAGCAGTTCTTC.

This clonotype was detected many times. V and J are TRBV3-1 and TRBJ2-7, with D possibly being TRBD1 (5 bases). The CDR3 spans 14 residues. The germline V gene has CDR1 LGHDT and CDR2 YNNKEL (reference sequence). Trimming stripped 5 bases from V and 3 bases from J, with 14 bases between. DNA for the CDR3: TGTGCCAGCAGCATTATACCCGACAGCTACGAGCAGTACTTC. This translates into CASSIIPDSYEQYF.

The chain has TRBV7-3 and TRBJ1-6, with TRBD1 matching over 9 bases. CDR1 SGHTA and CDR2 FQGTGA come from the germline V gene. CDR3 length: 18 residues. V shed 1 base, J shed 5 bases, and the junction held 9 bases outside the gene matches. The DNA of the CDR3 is TGTGCCAGCAGCTTAAGCCACCAGGGGACAGGGCATAATTCACCCCTCCACTTT. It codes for CASSLSHQGTGHNSPLHF.

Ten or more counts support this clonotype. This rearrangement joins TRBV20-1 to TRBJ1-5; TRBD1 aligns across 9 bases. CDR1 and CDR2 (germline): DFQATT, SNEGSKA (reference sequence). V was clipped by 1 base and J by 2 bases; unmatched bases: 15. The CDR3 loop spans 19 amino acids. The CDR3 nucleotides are TGCAGTGCTAGAGCAGGGCCGGGACAGGGCTCTGGGGGCAATCAGCCCCAGCATTTT. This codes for CSARAGPGQGSGGNQPQHF.